This T cell receptor (beta chain) was sequenced during a study of regulatory T cells in long-lasting Graves disease. In the study overall: Graves' patients (newly diagnosed) had been on antithyroid drugs under 3 months.

Time point reported: newly diagnosed GD, antithyroid drugs for less than 3 months. RNA from PBMCs was the source of the TCR library. HTBI primers from iRepertoire and Arm-PCR of CDR3 regions yielded the TCR beta libraries. A single record per CDR3 protein comes from TCRdb applying MiXCR to the multiplex PCR reads. The table includes roughly 610,000 distinct CDR3 sequences, 16% detected once. These same data were also listed under a study on T cells in Graves' hyperthyroidism and ophthalmopathy.

The specimen comprised peripheral blood mononuclear cells (PBMCs), sampled at new diagnosis, from a patient treated with antithyroid drugs. This clonotype was obtained from a man between 18 and 35 years old with Graves disease.

The CDR3 loop is CASSQDRSDREAYEQYF. In nucleotides, the CDR3 is TGCGCCAGCAGCCAAGATAGATCGGACAGGGAGGCCTACGAGCAGTACTTC. The V gene is TRBV4-1, the J gene TRBJ2-7; TRBD1 matches at 8 bases. Unmatched junction bases numbered 9, after V lost 0 bases and J lost 2 bases. The CDR3 extends over 17 amino acids. Germline V CDR1 and CDR2: MGHRA, YSYEKL.